The 13 T cell receptor beta chains below come from one sample, sequenced in a study of blood T cell repertoires in COVID-19. Only in-frame clones appear in the TCRdb table, and some are missing; sequencing was by immunoSEQ multiplex PCR. The sample lists under 300,000 clones, over 80% occurring once. The sequenced sample consisted of PBMCs or T cells enriched from blood (not recorded which). These receptors were collected from a woman between 18 and 30 years old who had recovered from COVID-19.

This clone was seen a single time. V usage is TRBV2 and J usage is TRBJ1-2; D is perhaps TRBD1 (5 bases). CDR1 and CDR2 (germline): SNHLY, FYNNEI. The CDR3 loop spans 16 amino acids. The V end lost 5 bases, the J end lost 2 bases, and 18 bases lay between the germline ends. This chain's CDR3 is CASSPIGGAGNYGYTF. CDR3 bases: TGTGCCAGCAGTCCAATTGGGGGAGCGGGGAACTATGGCTACACCTTC.

This clone is a singleton in its sample. The V and J genes are TRBV20-1 and TRBJ2-5; D unresolved. Germline CDR1 is DFQATT and CDR2 is SNEGSKA (reference sequence). The CDR3 totals 11 residues. V was pared by 7 bases and J by 5 bases, with 11 bases between. For the CDR3, the DNA is TGCAGTGGATCTAGGCGGGAGACCCAGTACTTC. Its translation: CSGSRRETQYF.

The chain has TRBV28 and TRBJ1-6; D not certain. Germline V CDR1 and CDR2: MDHEN, SYDVKM. V lost 6 bases and J 14 bases, leaving 17 bases between the germline ends. This CDR3 has 13 residues. Here the CDR3 reads CASSPLSAEALHF. CDR3 in DNA: TGTGCCAGCAGCCCCCTCTCCGCAGAGGCCCTCCACTTT.

The table lists this clone with a count of one. The gene calls are TRBV11-2 and TRBJ1-4; D gene unclear. This CDR3 has 14 residues. V lost 4 bases and J lost 8, with 14 bases in between. Germline assignment: CDR1 SGHAT and CDR2 FQNNGV. CDR3 bases: TGTGCCAGCAGCTCGAACCGGGTTTCGGAAAAACTGTTTTTT. Translating it yields CASSSNRVSEKLFF.

The chain is built from TRBV6-5 and TRBJ1-4, with 9 bases aligning to TRBD1. Unmatched junction bases numbered 9, after V lost 2 bases and J lost 8 bases. CDR3 size: 16 residues. The germline CDR1 and CDR2 sequences are MNHEY and SVGAGI. This CDR3 reads CASSYLGTGTGEKLFF. The CDR3 DNA follows: TGTGCCAGCAGTTACCTCGGGACAGGGACTGGAGAAAAACTGTTTTTT.

The chain joins TRBV4-1 to TRBJ1-6, with D hard to call. Germline CDR1 and CDR2: MGHRA and YSYEKL. Trimming cost V 6 bases and J 5 bases, with 14 bases left between them. This CDR3 comprises 15 residues. This CDR3 reads CASRQVWVDNSPLHF. The CDR3 DNA sequence: TGCGCCAGCAGGCAGGTTTGGGTCGATAATTCACCCCTCCACTTT.

The V and J genes are TRBV14 and TRBJ2-3; D ambiguous. The germline gives CDR1 SGHDN, CDR2 FVKESK. Trimming removed 0 bases from V and 3 bases from J, with 13 bases in between. The CDR3 has 16 amino acids. The CDR3 nucleotides are TGTGCCAGCAGCCAAGATCGTCAACTTATTACAGATACGCAGTATTTT. It codes for CASSQDRQLITDTQYF.

The rearrangement joins TRBV5-1 to TRBJ2-7; TRBD2 aligns across 7 bases. The CDR3 length is 14 residues. J gave up 2 bases and V 7 bases, and 9 bases lay outside the gene matches. Germline V lookup: CDR1 SGHRS, CDR2 YFSETQ. The CDR3 reads CASYTGGVTYEQYF. The DNA for the CDR3 is TGCGCCAGCTACACTGGGGGGGTCACCTACGAGCAGTACTTC.

A word on this clone: Other DNA sequences in the sample encode the same CDR3. The chain has TRBV28 and TRBJ1-1; tentative D call: TRBD1 (5 bases). Looked up from germline, CDR1 is MDHEN and CDR2 is SYDVKM. V gave up 2 bases and J gave up 5 bases, with 6 bases separating them. This CDR3 is built from 12 residues. The CDR3 sequence: CASSLAGTEAFF. Here the CDR3 DNA reads TGTGCCAGCAGTTTAGCAGGGACTGAAGCTTTCTTT.

CDR3: CASGYKLLTEAFF. The CDR3 DNA sequence: TGTGCCAGCGGTTATAAATTACTCACTGAAGCTTTCTTT. The chain carries TRBV13 and TRBJ1-1, with no clear D. The CDR3 is 13 amino acids. Trimming pared 8 bases from V and 4 bases from J, leaving 14 bases between. Germline CDR1 reads PRHDT; CDR2 reads FYEKMQ (reference sequence).

The rearrangement links TRBV2 to TRBJ1-1, with 7 bases fitting TRBD1. The CDR3 is 12 amino acids. V dropped 6 bases and J dropped 8; count of bases not matched to a gene: 6. Germline CDR1 and CDR2: SNHLY and FYNNEI. The CDR3 is CASRPEDREAFF. The CDR3 DNA follows: TGTGCCAGCAGGCCCGAGGACAGGGAAGCTTTCTTT.

This chain uses TRBV9 with TRBJ1-5, with D possibly being TRBD1 (5 bases). Trimming shortened V by 4 bases and J by 0 bases, and 11 bases separated the two germline ends. Germline CDR1 and CDR2: SGDLS and YYNGEE. The CDR3 length is 15 residues. As DNA, the CDR3 is TGTGCCAGCAGCCCTCGGGGGGATAGCAATCAGCCCCAGCATTTT. It codes for CASSPRGDSNQPQHF.

The chain employs TRBV29-1 and TRBJ2-7, with 10 positions matching TRBD1. V lost 7 bases, J lost 3 bases, and 6 bases stayed unmatched. Germline V lookup: CDR1 SQVTM, CDR2 ANQGSEA. The CDR3 covers 13 residues. DNA for the CDR3: TGCAGCGCCGGACAGGGGGTGGGCTACGAGCAGTACTTC. Residues: CSAGQGVGYEQYF.